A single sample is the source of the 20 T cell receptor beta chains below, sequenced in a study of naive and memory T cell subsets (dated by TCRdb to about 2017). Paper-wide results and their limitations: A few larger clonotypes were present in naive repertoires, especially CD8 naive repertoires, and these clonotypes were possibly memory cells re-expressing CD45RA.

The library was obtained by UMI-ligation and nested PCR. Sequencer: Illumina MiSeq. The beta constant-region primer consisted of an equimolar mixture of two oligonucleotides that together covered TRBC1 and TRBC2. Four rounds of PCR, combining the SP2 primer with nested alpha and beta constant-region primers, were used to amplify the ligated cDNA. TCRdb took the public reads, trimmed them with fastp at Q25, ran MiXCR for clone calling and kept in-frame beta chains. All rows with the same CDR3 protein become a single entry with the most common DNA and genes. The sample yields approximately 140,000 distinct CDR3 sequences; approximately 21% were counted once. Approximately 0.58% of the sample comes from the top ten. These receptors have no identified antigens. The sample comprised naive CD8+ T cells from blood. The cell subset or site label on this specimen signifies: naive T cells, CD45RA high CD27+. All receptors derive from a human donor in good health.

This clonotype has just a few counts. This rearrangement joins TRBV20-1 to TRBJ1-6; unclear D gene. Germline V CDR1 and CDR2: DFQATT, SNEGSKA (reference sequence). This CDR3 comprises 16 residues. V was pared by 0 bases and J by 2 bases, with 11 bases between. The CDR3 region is CSARDRAGTYNSPLHF. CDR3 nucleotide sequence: TGCAGTGCTAGAGATCGAGCAGGAACCTATAATTCACCCCTCCACTTT.

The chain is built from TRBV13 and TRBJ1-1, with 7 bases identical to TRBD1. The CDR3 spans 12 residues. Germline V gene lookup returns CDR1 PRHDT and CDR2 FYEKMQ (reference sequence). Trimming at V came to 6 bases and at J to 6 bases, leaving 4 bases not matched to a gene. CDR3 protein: CASSYTGAEAFF. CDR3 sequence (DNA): TGTGCCAGCAGTTATACAGGGGCTGAAGCTTTCTTT.

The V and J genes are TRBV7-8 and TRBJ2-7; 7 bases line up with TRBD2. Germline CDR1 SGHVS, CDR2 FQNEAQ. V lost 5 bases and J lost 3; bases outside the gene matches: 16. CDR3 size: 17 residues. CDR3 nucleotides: TGTGCCAGCAGCCACGCAGCGGGATCCGCCGGGGTCTACGAGCAGTACTTC. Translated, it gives CASSHAAGSAGVYEQYF.

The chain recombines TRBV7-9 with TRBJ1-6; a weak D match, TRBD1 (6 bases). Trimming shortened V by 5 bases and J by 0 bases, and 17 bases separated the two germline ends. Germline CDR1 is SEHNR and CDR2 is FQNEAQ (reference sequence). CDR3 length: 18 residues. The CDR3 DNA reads TGTGCCAGCAGCCCGCCGGGACACTCGAGCTCCTATAATTCACCCCTCCACTTT. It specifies CASSPPGHSSSYNSPLHF.

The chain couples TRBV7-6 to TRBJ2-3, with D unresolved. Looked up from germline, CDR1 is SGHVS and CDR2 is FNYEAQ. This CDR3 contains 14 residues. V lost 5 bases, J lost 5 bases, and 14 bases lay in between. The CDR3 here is CASSQSGQLDTQYF. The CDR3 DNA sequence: TGTGCCAGCAGCCAGTCGGGCCAGTTAGATACGCAGTATTTT.

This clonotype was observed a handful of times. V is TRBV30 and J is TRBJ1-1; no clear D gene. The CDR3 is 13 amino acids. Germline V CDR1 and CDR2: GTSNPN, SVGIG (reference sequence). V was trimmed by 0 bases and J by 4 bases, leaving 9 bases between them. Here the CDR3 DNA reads TGTGCCTGGAGTGTTGGAGGGAGCACTGAAGCTTTCTTT. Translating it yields CAWSVGGSTEAFF.

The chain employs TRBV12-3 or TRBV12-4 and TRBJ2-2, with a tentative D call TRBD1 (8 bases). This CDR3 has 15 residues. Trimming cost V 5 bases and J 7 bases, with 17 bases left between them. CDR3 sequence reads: CASSPQGGEGGELFF. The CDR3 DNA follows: TGTGCCAGCAGTCCACAGGGGGGGGAAGGCGGGGAGCTGTTTTTT.

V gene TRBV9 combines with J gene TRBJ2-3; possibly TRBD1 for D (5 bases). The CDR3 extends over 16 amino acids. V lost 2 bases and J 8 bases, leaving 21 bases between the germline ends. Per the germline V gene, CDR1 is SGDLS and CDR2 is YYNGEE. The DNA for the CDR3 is TGTGCCAGCAGCGTGGGGCAGGGCGCTGGAGTGGGTACGCAGTATTTT. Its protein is CASSVGQGAGVGTQYF.

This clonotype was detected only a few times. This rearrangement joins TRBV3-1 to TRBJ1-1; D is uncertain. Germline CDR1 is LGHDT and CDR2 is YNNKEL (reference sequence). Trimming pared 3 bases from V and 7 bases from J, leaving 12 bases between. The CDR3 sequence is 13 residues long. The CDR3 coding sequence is TGTGCCAGCAGCCAGGCAGGAACCGGTGAAGCTTTCTTT. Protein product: CASSQAGTGEAFF.

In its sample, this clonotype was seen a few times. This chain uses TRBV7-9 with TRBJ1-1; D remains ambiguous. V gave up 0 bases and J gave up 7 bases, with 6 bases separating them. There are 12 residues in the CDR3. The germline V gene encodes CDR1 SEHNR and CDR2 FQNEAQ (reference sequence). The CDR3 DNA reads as TGTGCCAGCAGCTTAGCACGGGATGAAGCTTTCTTT. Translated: CASSLARDEAFF. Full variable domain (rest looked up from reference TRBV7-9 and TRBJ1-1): DTGVSQNPRHKITKRGQNVTFRCDPISEHNRLYWYRQTLGQGPEFLTYFQNEAQLEKSRLLSDRFSAERPKGSFSTLEIQRTEQGDSAMYLCASSLARDEAFFGQGTRLTVV.

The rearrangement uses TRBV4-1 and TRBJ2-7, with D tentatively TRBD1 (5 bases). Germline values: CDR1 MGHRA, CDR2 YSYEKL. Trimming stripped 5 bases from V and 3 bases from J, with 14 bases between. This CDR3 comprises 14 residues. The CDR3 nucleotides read TGCGCCAGCAGCGCGAAGCAGGGAATCTACGAGCAGTACTTC. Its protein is CASSAKQGIYEQYF.

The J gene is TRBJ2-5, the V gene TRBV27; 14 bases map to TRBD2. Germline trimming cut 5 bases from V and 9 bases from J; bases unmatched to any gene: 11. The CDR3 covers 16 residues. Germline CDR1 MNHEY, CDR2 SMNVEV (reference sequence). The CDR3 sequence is CASSPLGLAGGVAQYF. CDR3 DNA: TGTGCCAGCAGTCCTTTAGGACTAGCGGGAGGAGTGGCCCAGTACTTC.

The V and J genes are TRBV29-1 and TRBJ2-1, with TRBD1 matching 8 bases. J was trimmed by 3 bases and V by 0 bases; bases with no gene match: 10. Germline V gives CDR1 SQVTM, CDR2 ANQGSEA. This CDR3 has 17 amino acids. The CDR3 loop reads CSVEDRGTGRVYNEQFF. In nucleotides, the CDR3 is TGCAGCGTTGAAGATCGGGGGACAGGTCGGGTCTACAATGAGCAGTTCTTC.

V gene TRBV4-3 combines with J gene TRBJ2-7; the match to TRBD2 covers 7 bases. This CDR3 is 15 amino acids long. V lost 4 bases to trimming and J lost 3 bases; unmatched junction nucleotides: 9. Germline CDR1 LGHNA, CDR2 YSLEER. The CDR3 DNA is TGCGCCAGCAGCCCTGCCGCTAGCGGAGGCTACGAGCAGTACTTC. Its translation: CASSPAASGGYEQYF.

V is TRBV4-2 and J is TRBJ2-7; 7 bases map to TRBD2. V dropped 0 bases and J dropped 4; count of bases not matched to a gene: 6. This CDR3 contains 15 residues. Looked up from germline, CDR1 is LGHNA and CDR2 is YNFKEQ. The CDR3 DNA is TGTGCCAGCAGCCAAGAGCCGCTAGCGGTTTACGAGCAGTACTTC. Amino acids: CASSQEPLAVYEQYF.

CDR3 DNA sequence: TGTGCCAGCAGCTTACACCAGCCCCAGCATTTT. It translates to CASSLHQPQHF. The chain couples TRBV7-2 to TRBJ1-5; D uncertain. This CDR3 is built from 11 residues. Trimming took 2 bases from V and 7 from J, leaving 3 bases between them. CDR1 SGHTA and CDR2 FQGNSA come from the germline V gene. Drawing the rest from reference TRBV7-2 and TRBJ1-5, the complete variable domain is GAGVSQSPSNKVTEKGKDVELRCDPISGHTALYWYRQSLGQGLEFLIYFQGNSAPDKSGLPSDRFSAERTGGSVSTLTIQRTQQEDSAVYLCASSLHQPQHFGDGTRLSIL.

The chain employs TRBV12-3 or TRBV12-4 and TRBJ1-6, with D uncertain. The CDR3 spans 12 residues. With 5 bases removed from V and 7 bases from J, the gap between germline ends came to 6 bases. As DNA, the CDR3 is TGTGCCAGCAGTAACAGCAATTCACCCCTCCACTTT. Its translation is CASSNSNSPLHF.

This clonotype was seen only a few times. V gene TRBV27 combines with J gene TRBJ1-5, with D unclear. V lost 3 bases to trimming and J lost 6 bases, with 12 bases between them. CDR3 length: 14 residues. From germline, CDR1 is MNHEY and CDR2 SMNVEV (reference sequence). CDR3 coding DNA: TGTGCCAGCAGTTTGAGAGTGAGCTTTCAGCCCCAGCATTTT. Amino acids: CASSLRVSFQPQHF.

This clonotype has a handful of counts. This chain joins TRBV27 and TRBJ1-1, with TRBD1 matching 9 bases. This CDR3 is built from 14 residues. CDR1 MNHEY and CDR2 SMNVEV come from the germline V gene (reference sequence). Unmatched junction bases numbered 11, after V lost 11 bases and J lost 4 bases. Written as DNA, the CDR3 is TGTGCCGGGACGAGGGACAGGGACGGCACTGAAGCTTTCTTT. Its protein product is CAGTRDRDGTEAFF.

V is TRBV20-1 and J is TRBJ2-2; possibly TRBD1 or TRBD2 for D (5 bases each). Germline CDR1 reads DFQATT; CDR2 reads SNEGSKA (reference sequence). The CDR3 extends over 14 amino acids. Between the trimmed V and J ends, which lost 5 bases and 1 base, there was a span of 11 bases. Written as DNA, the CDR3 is TGCAGTGCTGAGGGACCGAGGAACACCGGGGAGCTGTTTTTT. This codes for CSAEGPRNTGELFF.